This T cell receptor (beta chain) was identified in a study of T-cell reconstitution after alpha-beta-depleted transplantation in children. This clonotype was detected a few times. Unique molecular identifiers were built into the TCRbeta library. TCRdb fed the PCR reads into MiXCR, producing one record per CDR3 protein. The sample contains about 540,000 distinct CDR3 sequences, around 18% of which appear only once. This CDR3 comprises 11 residues. V shed 5 bases and J shed 10 bases, with 14 bases lying between them. Looked up from germline, CDR1 is DFQATT and CDR2 is SNEGSKA (reference sequence). This specimen was PBMCs from the stem cell graft donor, taken from the stem cell graft. This chain links TRBV20-1 with TRBJ1-1; D may be TRBD1 (6 bases). The receptor comes from a human donor who donated a stem cell graft to a child with acute lymphoblastic leukemia. CDR3 sequence (DNA): TGCAGTGCTGGGGGGCGGGTAGGAGCTTTCTTT. Amino acid sequence: CSAGGRVGAFF.